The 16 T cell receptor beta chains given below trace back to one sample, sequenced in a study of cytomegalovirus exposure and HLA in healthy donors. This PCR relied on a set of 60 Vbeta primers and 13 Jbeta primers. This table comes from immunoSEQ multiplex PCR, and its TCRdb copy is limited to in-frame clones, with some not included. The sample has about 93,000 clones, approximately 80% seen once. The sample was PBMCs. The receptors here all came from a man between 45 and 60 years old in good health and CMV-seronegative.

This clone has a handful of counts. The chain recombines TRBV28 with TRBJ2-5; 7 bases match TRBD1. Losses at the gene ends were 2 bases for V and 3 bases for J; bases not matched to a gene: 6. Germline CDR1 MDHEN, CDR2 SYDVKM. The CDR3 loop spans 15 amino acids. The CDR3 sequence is CASSLIGDREETQYF. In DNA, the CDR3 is TGTGCCAGCAGTTTAATTGGGGACAGAGAAGAGACCCAGTACTTC.

CDR3 nucleotide sequence: TGTGCTAGTGGACACCGGGACAGAGGAGATACGCAGTATTTT. Translating gives CASGHRDRGDTQYF. This sequence joins TRBV12-5 and TRBJ2-3; 7 nucleotides agree with TRBD1. Germline CDR1 LGHNT, CDR2 FRNRAP. Unmatched junction bases numbered 8, after V lost 6 bases and J lost 5 bases. The CDR3 is made up of 14 amino acids.

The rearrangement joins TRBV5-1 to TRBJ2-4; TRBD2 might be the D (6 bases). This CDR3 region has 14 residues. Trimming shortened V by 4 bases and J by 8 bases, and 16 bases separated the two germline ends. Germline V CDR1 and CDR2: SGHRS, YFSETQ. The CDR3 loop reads CASSPWTGADIQYF. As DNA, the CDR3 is TGCGCCAGCAGCCCTTGGACGGGAGCGGACATTCAGTACTTC. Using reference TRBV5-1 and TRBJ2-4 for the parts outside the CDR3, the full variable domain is KAGVTQTPRYLIKTRGQQVTLSCSPISGHRSVSWYQQTPGQGLQFLFEYFSETQRNKGNFPGRFSGRQFSNSRSEMNVSTLELGDSALYLCASSPWTGADIQYFGAGTRLSVL.

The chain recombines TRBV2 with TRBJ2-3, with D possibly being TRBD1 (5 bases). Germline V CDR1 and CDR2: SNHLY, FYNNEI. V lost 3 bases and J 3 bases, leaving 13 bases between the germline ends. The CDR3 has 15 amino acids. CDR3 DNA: TGTGCCAGCAGTGAGGGGCTAGAGGCAACAGATACGCAGTATTTT. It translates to CASSEGLEATDTQYF.

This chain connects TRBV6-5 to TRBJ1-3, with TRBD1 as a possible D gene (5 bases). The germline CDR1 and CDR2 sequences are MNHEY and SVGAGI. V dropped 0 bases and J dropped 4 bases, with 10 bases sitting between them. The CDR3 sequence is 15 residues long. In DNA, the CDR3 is TGTGCCAGCAGTTACTCTGGGGACTTCGGAAACACCATATATTTT. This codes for CASSYSGDFGNTIYF.

The CDR3 region has the DNA TGTGCCAGCAGTTTATCGACTAGCGGCTCCTACAATGAGCAGTTCTTC. Translating it yields CASSLSTSGSYNEQFF. The gene calls are TRBV27 and TRBJ2-1, with TRBD2 identical over 9 bases. Trimming removed 0 bases from V and 0 bases from J; junction bases left unmatched: 0. This CDR3 comprises 16 residues. CDR1 is MNHEY and CDR2 is SMNVEV in the germline V gene (reference sequence).

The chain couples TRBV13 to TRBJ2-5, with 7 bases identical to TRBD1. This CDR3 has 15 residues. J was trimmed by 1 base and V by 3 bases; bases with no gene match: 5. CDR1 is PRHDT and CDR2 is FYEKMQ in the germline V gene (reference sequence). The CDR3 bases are TGTGCCAGCAGCTTCCGACAGGGTTCCCAAGAGACCCAGTACTTC. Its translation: CASSFRQGSQETQYF.

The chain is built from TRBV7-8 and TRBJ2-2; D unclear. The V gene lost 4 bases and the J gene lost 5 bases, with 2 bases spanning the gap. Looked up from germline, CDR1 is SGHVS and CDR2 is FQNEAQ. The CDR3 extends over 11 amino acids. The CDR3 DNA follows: TGTGCCAGCAGCTCAACCGGGGAGCTGTTTTTT. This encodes CASSSTGELFF. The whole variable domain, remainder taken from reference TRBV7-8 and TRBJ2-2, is GAGVSQSPRYKVAKRGQDVALRCDPISGHVSLFWYQQALGQGPEFLTYFQNEAQLDKSGLPSDRFFAERPEGSVSTLKIQRTQQEDSAVYLCASSSTGELFFGEGSRLTVL.

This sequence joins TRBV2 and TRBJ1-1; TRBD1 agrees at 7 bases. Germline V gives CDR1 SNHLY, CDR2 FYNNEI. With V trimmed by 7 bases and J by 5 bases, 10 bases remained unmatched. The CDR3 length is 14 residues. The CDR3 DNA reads TGTGCCAGCACCCTGGACAGGTTCGGAACTGAAGCTTTCTTT. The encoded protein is CASTLDRFGTEAFF.

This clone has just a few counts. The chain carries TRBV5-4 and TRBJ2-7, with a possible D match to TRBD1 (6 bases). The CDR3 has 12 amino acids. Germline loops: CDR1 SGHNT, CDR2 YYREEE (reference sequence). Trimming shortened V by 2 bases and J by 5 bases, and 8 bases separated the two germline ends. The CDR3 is CASSLGTNEQYF. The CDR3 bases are TGTGCCAGCAGCTTAGGGACAAACGAGCAGTACTTC.

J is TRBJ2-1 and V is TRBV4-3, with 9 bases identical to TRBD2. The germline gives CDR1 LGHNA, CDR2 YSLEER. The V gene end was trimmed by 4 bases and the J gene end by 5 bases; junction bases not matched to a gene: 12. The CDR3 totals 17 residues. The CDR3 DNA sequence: TGCGCCAGCAGCCCCCAACCGGGACTAGCAAGTAACAATGAGCAGTTCTTC. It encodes CASSPQPGLASNNEQFF.

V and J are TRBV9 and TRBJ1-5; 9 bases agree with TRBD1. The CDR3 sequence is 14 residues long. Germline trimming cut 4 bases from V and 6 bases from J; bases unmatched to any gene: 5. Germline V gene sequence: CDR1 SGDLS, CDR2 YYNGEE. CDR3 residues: CASSSGQGSQPQHF. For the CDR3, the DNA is TGTGCCAGCAGCTCCGGACAGGGGAGTCAGCCCCAGCATTTT.

CDR3 nucleotide sequence: TGCGCCAGCAGCCAAGTGTTTCTAGCGGGAGACACCGGGGAGCTGTTTTTT. This codes for CASSQVFLAGDTGELFF. The chain has TRBV4-1 and TRBJ2-2, with 10 bases lining up with TRBD2. The CDR3 has 17 amino acids. Per the germline V gene, CDR1 is MGHRA and CDR2 is YSYEKL. With 1 base clipped from V and 3 bases from J, the junction kept 5 bases outside the gene matches.

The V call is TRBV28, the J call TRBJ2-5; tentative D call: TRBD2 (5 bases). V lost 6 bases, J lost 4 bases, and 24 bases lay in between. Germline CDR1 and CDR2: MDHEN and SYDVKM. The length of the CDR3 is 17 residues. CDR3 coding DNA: TGTGCCAGCAGCTTTACGAGGGCAGGAAGTTCGGGAGAGACCCAGTACTTC. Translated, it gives CASSFTRAGSSGETQYF. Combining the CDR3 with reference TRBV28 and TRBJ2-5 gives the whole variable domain DVKVTQSSRYLVKRTGEKVFLECVQDMDHENMFWYRQDPGLGLRLIYFSYDVKMKEKGDIPEGYSVSREKKERFSLILESASTNQTSMYLCASSFTRAGSSGETQYFGPGTRLLVL.

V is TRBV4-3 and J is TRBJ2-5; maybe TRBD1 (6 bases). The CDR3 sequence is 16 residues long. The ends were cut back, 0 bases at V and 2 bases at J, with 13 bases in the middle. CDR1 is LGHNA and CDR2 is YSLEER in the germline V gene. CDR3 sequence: CASSQDFQGPQETQYF. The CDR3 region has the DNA TGCGCCAGCAGCCAAGATTTCCAGGGGCCTCAAGAGACCCAGTACTTC.

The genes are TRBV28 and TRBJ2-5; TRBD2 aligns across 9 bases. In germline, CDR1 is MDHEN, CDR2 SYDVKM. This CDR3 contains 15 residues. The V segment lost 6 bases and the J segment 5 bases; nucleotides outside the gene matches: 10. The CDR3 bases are TGTGCCAGCAGGGACCTTAGCGGGAGTGGGGAGACCCAGTACTTC. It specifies CASRDLSGSGETQYF. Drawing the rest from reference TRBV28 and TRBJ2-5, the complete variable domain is DVKVTQSSRYLVKRTGEKVFLECVQDMDHENMFWYRQDPGLGLRLIYFSYDVKMKEKGDIPEGYSVSREKKERFSLILESASTNQTSMYLCASRDLSGSGETQYFGPGTRLLVL.